The clone carrying this T cell receptor beta chain was found a few times. The data were taken from a study of blood T cell repertoires in COVID-19. The CDR3 has 16 residues. Trimming shortened V by 3 bases and J by 0 bases, and 10 bases separated the two germline ends. From germline, CDR1 is SGHRS and CDR2 YFSETQ. Profiled with immunoSEQ multiplex PCR; TCRdb holds only in-frame clones, not every one. This sample has 250,000 to 300,000 clones, with around nine tenths found just once. The TCR sequence derives from a woman aged 40 to 50 who had recovered from COVID-19. The sample taken for sequencing was PBMCs or T cells enriched from blood (not recorded which). The V and J genes are TRBV5-1 and TRBJ1-6; a possible D gene is TRBD1 (6 bases). The CDR3 reads CASSSQGSSYNSPLHF. The CDR3 DNA sequence: TGCGCCAGCAGCTCCCAGGGGAGCTCCTATAATTCACCCCTCCACTTT.